The TCR beta chain under discussion was sequenced for a study of T cell changes during pregnancy in multiple sclerosis. V was clipped by 4 bases and J by 2 bases, with 9 bases between them. The CDR3 loop spans 14 amino acids. Germline lookup yields CDR1 MNHNS and CDR2 SASEGT. Only in-frame clones appear in the TCRdb table, and some are missing; sequencing was by immunoSEQ multiplex PCR. The sample comprises 85,000 to 100,000 clones, 80% to 95% of which are singletons, and 1.5% rests with the top ten. The source of this sequence is a female donor with multiple sclerosis, enrolled in a pregnancy study. Sample: peripheral blood, taken in the first trimester of pregnancy. The genes are TRBV6-1 and TRBJ1-3, with a tentative D call TRBD1 (5 bases). The CDR3 DNA reads TGTGCCAGCAGTGCACTGGGGCCTGGAAACACCATATATTTT. Its translation is CASSALGPGNTIYF.